This TCR beta chain was observed in a study of blood T cell repertoires in COVID-19. Germline-derived CDR1 and CDR2 are SGHNT and YYREEE (reference sequence). The germline V and J ends were trimmed by 3 bases and 2 bases, with 11 bases remaining between them. The CDR3 contains 14 residues. As handled by the study authors: It was from reference gene primer amplification that nucleated cell counts were estimated. The assay was immunoSEQ multiplex PCR, and TCRdb's table has in-frame clones only and misses some. From that table come the V and J calls and clone size; the DNA was used to work out D and trimming. The sample has 120,000 to 150,000 clones; roughly 80% are singletons.

The sequence derives from a woman older than 75 in a cohort sampled during active or convalescent COVID-19. The rearrangement uses TRBV5-4 and TRBJ1-2, with a tentative D call TRBD1 (5 bases). Input material: peripheral blood. The CDR3: CASSSQTVNYGYTF. As DNA, the CDR3 is TGTGCCAGCAGCTCACAGACAGTAAACTATGGCTACACCTTC.